Below are 23 T cell receptor beta chains sequenced from a single sample in a study of cytomegalovirus exposure and HLA in healthy donors. The study ran its PCR with 60 Vbeta and 13 Jbeta primers. Clones were sequenced by immunoSEQ multiplex PCR, and TCRdb holds only the in-frame ones, with some missing. The sample has some 110,000 clones, 65% to 85% seen once; the top ten hold approximately 6.1%. The sequencing input was PBMCs. These receptors originate from a man aged 18 to 35 in good health and CMV-seronegative.

The V gene is TRBV30, the J gene TRBJ1-4; tentatively, D is TRBD1 (6 bases). Germline V gene sequence: CDR1 GTSNPN, CDR2 SVGIG (reference sequence). The CDR3 length is 14 residues. Trimming stripped 2 bases from V and 0 bases from J, with 7 bases between. The CDR3 DNA is TGTGCCTGGAGTCGGACAGCAACTAATGAAAAACTGTTTTTT. It encodes CAWSRTATNEKLFF.

This sequence joins TRBV7-2 and TRBJ2-5; 8 nucleotides align to TRBD2. Germline CDR1 and CDR2: SGHTA and FQGNSA. J gave up 2 bases and V 5 bases, and 7 bases lay outside the gene matches. This CDR3 region has 15 residues. The CDR3 here is CASSPALAVQETQYF. In nucleotides, the CDR3 is TGTGCCAGCAGCCCCGCACTAGCGGTACAAGAGACCCAGTACTTC.

CDR3 DNA sequence: TGTGCCAGTAGTCGAGGGAACTACGAGCAGTACTTC. Translation gives CASSRGNYEQYF. The J gene is TRBJ2-5, the V gene TRBV19, with D possibly being TRBD2 (5 bases). The closer fit of TRBJ2-7 to the DNA end suggests the J call may be wrong. Germline V gene sequence: CDR1 LNHDA, CDR2 SQIVND (reference sequence). The CDR3 sequence is 12 residues long.

This clone showed up just a few times. The chain employs TRBV7-8 and TRBJ1-1, with TRBD1 matching 9 bases. Germline assignment: CDR1 SGHVS and CDR2 FQNEAQ. The CDR3 runs 15 residues. The V segment lost 3 bases and the J segment 1 base; nucleotides outside the gene matches: 3. The CDR3 spells CASSFMGQGNTEAFF. For the CDR3, the DNA is TGTGCCAGCAGCTTCATGGGACAGGGGAACACTGAAGCTTTCTTT.

The rearrangement joins TRBV9 to TRBJ2-2; a weak D match, TRBD2 (5 bases). CDR1 and CDR2 from the germline V gene are SGDLS and YYNGEE. The CDR3 is 15 residues long. V lost 0 bases, J lost 4 bases, and 10 bases lay in between. The CDR3, as DNA: TGTGCCAGCAGCGTAGGAGGGATCGGCACCGGGGAGCTGTTTTTT. Protein product: CASSVGGIGTGELFF. The whole variable domain, filled in from reference TRBV9 and TRBJ2-2, reads DSGVTQTPKHLITATGQRVTLRCSPRSGDLSVYWYQQSLDQGLQFLIQYYNGEERAKGNILERFSAQQFPDLHSELNLSSLELGDSALYFCASSVGGIGTGELFFGEGSRLTVL.

Only a few counts were recorded for this clone. The chain links TRBV30 to TRBJ2-1; 15 bases align to TRBD2. This CDR3 contains 14 residues. With 5 bases clipped from V and 15 bases from J, the junction kept 11 bases outside the gene matches. Germline V gene data show CDR1 as GTSNPN and CDR2 as SVGIG (reference sequence). CDR3 amino acids: CAWGLAGGWGVRFF. DNA for the CDR3: TGTGCCTGGGGACTAGCGGGAGGGTGGGGGGTAAGGTTCTTC.

This clone was seen more than once but under ten times. CDR3 in amino acids: CASSPIRGSYGYTF. CDR3 coding DNA: TGTGCCAGCAGCCCGATCCGGGGGAGCTATGGCTACACCTTC. This chain joins TRBV27 and TRBJ1-2, with D possibly TRBD1 on 5 matching bases. The CDR3 sequence is 14 residues long. The V gene lost 6 bases and the J gene lost 4 bases, with 15 bases spanning the gap. Germline V gene lookup returns CDR1 MNHEY and CDR2 SMNVEV (reference sequence).

The chain is built from TRBV7-7 and TRBJ2-3; D might be TRBD2 (6 bases). Germline V lookup: CDR1 SSHAT, CDR2 FNYEAQ (reference sequence). This CDR3 has 14 residues. V lost 2 bases, J lost 2 bases, and 8 bases lay in between. The CDR3 loop reads CASSLLANTDTQYF. The CDR3 coding sequence is TGTGCCAGCAGCTTACTAGCGAACACAGATACGCAGTATTTT.

The sample holds one count of this clone. V gene TRBV29-1 combines with J gene TRBJ1-5, with a tentative D call TRBD1 (5 bases). The CDR3 contains 12 residues. Germline lookup yields CDR1 SQVTM and CDR2 ANQGSEA. Trimming took off 5 bases at V and 4 bases at J, with 9 bases between the two ends. The CDR3 sequence: CSVSRDNQPQHF. The CDR3 DNA reads as TGCAGCGTTTCCAGGGATAATCAGCCCCAGCATTTT.

This chain uses TRBV4-2 with TRBJ2-3; the D is unclear. With 2 bases removed from V and 8 bases from J, the gap between germline ends came to 11 bases. CDR3 length equals 13 residues. CDR1 LGHNA and CDR2 YNFKEQ come from the germline V gene. The CDR3 is CASSQFLGTTQYF. The CDR3 coding sequence is TGTGCCAGCAGCCAATTTCTAGGAACTACGCAGTATTTT.

The rearrangement uses TRBV28 and TRBJ1-5; 7 nucleotides align to TRBD1. Looked up from germline, CDR1 is MDHEN and CDR2 is SYDVKM. The CDR3 is made up of 15 amino acids. The V segment lost 6 bases and the J segment 9 bases; nucleotides outside the gene matches: 14. DNA of the CDR3: TGTGCCAGCAGCTTTCGGGACAGCCTACATCCGCCCCAGCATTTT. It is translated as CASSFRDSLHPPQHF.

The rearrangement joins TRBV5-1 to TRBJ1-1; TRBD1 matches at 10 bases. CDR3 size: 16 residues. Germline V gives CDR1 SGHRS, CDR2 YFSETQ. The V gene end was trimmed by 4 bases and the J gene end by 6 bases; junction bases not matched to a gene: 12. The CDR3 protein is CASSRGQGSIIPEAFF. The CDR3 nucleotides are TGCGCCAGCAGCCGGGGACAGGGGAGTATAATCCCTGAAGCTTTCTTT.

This clone has just one count. The chain is built from TRBV4-1 and TRBJ2-2; TRBD1 is a possible D gene (5 bases). Trimming left V 1 base short and J 0 bases short, with 9 bases between. Germline V lookup: CDR1 MGHRA, CDR2 YSYEKL. This CDR3 contains 16 residues. CDR3 sequence: CASSQVPGTNTGELFF. The DNA of the CDR3 is TGCGCCAGCAGCCAAGTTCCAGGGACGAACACCGGGGAGCTGTTTTTT.

Comments on this clone: An end of the junction does not agree with germline; a read error may underlie this. The chain has TRBV30 and TRBJ2-7; possibly TRBD2 for D (6 bases). The CDR3 contains 16 residues. Germline CDR1 and CDR2: GTSNPN and SVGIG (reference sequence). CDR3 sequence (DNA): TGTGCCCGGAGTGGGGCCCCCCCAGCGGACTACTACGAGCAGTACTTC. Translation: CARSGAPPADYYEQYF.

There are a few counts of this clone. The V gene is TRBV7-9, the J gene TRBJ2-3, with 9 bases identical to TRBD2. V shed 4 bases, J shed 0 bases, and the junction held 5 bases outside the gene matches. This CDR3 comprises 16 residues. From germline, CDR1 is SEHNR and CDR2 FQNEAQ (reference sequence). The CDR3, as DNA: TGTGCCAGCAGCTCGACTAGCGGAGTTAGCACAGATACGCAGTATTTT. Protein: CASSSTSGVSTDTQYF.

This chain uses TRBV5-6 with TRBJ2-2, with 7 bases lining up with TRBD1. With 2 bases clipped from V and 4 bases from J, the junction kept 8 bases outside the gene matches. Per the germline V gene, CDR1 is SGHDT and CDR2 is YYEEEE. The CDR3 consists of 16 residues. CDR3 in amino acids: CASSLVDRAATGELFF. Written as DNA, the CDR3 is TGTGCCAGCAGCTTAGTCGACAGGGCGGCCACCGGGGAGCTGTTTTTT.

This clone was counted between two and nine times. The chain recombines TRBV6-5 with TRBJ2-1, with TRBD1 matching 8 bases. The V gene end was trimmed by 0 bases and the J gene end by 12 bases; junction bases not matched to a gene: 10. The CDR3 is 15 residues long. Germline CDR1 is MNHEY and CDR2 is SVGAGI. CDR3: CASSYSLVQGVLQFF. The DNA for the CDR3 is TGTGCCAGCAGTTACTCCCTTGTACAGGGGGTCCTGCAGTTCTTC.

The gene calls are TRBV2 and TRBJ2-1; TRBD1 matches at 9 bases. CDR1 and CDR2 from the germline V gene are SNHLY and FYNNEI. There are 18 residues in the CDR3. The junction had 12 bases not matched to a gene; V was cut back by 6 bases and J by 0 bases. In DNA form, the CDR3 reads TGTGCCAGCAGCCTCACAGGGGGCTTACTCGGCTCCTACAATGAGCAGTTCTTC. Translated: CASSLTGGLLGSYNEQFF.

There are a few counts of this clone. This sequence joins TRBV13 and TRBJ2-3; 12 bases fit TRBD1. The CDR3 loop spans 15 amino acids. With 3 bases clipped from V and 6 bases from J, the junction kept 4 bases outside the gene matches. The V gene's germline CDR1 is PRHDT and CDR2 FYEKMQ (reference sequence). The CDR3 DNA reads TGTGCCAGCAGCTTCCGGGACAGGGGGCTGGATACGCAGTATTTT. This encodes CASSFRDRGLDTQYF.

This chain joins TRBV4-3 and TRBJ2-6; maybe TRBD1 (5 bases). Trimming removed 0 bases at V and 2 bases at J, with 17 bases between. The CDR3 has 19 residues. CDR1 is LGHNA and CDR2 is YSLEER in the germline V gene. In DNA form, the CDR3 reads TGCGCCAGCAGCCAAGATCCGGAAAGGGGCCGCCCTGGGGCCAACGTCCTGACTTTC. It encodes CASSQDPERGRPGANVLTF.

The V gene is TRBV14, the J gene TRBJ1-3, with D unclear. This CDR3 spans 13 amino acids. CDR1 and CDR2 from the germline V gene are SGHDN and FVKESK. The V end was cut by 5 bases, the J end by 4 bases, with 9 bases between. CDR3 residues: CASSVLSGNTIYF. CDR3 nucleotides: TGTGCCAGCAGCGTTCTATCCGGAAACACCATATATTTT.

In this sample, this clone turned up a few times. The rearrangement links TRBV5-6 to TRBJ1-4; TRBD1 agrees at 8 bases. J gave up 11 bases and V 0 bases, and 6 bases lay outside the gene matches. Germline assignment: CDR1 SGHDT and CDR2 YYEEEE. CDR3 length equals 14 residues. This chain's CDR3 is CASSLGTGPGKLFF. CDR3 sequence (DNA): TGTGCCAGCAGCTTGGGGACAGGGCCGGGGAAACTGTTTTTT. Supplemented by reference TRBV5-6 and TRBJ1-4, the full variable domain reads DAGVTQSPTHLIKTRGQQVTLRCSPKSGHDTVSWYQQALGQGPQFIFQYYEEEERQRGNFPDRFSGHQFPNYSSELNVNALLLGDSALYLCASSLGTGPGKLFFGSGTQLSVL.

V gene TRBV11-1 combines with J gene TRBJ2-5; D gene ambiguous. V was pared by 2 bases and J by 2 bases, with 6 bases between. The germline gives CDR1 SGHAT, CDR2 FQDESV (reference sequence). The CDR3 runs to 13 residues. CDR3 nucleotide sequence: TGTGCCAGCAGCTTATTACTGCAAGAGACCCAGTACTTC. It is translated as CASSLLLQETQYF.